The 16 T cell receptor beta chains presented below share a single source sample, sequenced in a study of response to subunit inactivated influenza vaccine. One entry per CDR3 protein results from TCRdb running MiXCR on the RT-PCR reads. The data show 500,000 or so distinct CDR3 sequences, 15% to 20% seen once. The starting material was CD4+ T cells sorted from PBMCs, obtained roughly 24 months after vaccination. Source of these receptors: a man between 50 and 70 years old who received an inactivated influenza vaccine.

V and J are TRBV27 and TRBJ2-7, with D perhaps assigned TRBD1 or TRBD2 (5 bases each). The germline CDR1 and CDR2 sequences are MNHEY and SMNVEV (reference sequence). The CDR3 is 13 amino acids. Trimming stripped 8 bases from V and 4 bases from J, with 15 bases between. The chain's CDR3 is CASGAYGGYEQYF. Written as DNA, the CDR3 is TGTGCCAGCGGGGCTTATGGAGGATACGAGCAGTACTTC.

Only a few counts were recorded for this clonotype. CDR3 loop: CASSLKGAGGPTDTQYF. The CDR3 DNA reads as TGTGCCAGCAGCTTAAAGGGAGCGGGAGGCCCCACAGATACGCAGTATTTT. This rearrangement joins TRBV7-3 to TRBJ2-3; 9 bases align to TRBD2. Per the germline V gene, CDR1 is SGHTA and CDR2 is FQGTGA. CDR3 size: 17 residues. V shed 1 base, J shed 2 bases, and the junction held 7 bases outside the gene matches.

This clonotype was counted a few times. The chain joins TRBV7-9 to TRBJ1-4; D remains unclear. The CDR3 loop spans 16 amino acids. Germline V gives CDR1 SEHNR, CDR2 FQNEAQ (reference sequence). V was clipped by 1 base and J by 0 bases, with 9 bases between them. The CDR3 bases are TGTGCCAGCAGCTTAGGCTACAGTGCAACTAATGAAAAACTGTTTTTT. This encodes CASSLGYSATNEKLFF.

This clonotype has ten or more counts. This chain connects TRBV4-3 to TRBJ1-1; 7 bases map to TRBD1. CDR3 size: 15 residues. J lost 1 base, V lost 0 bases, and 2 bases had no gene match. Germline lookup yields CDR1 LGHNA and CDR2 YSLEER. The CDR3 DNA sequence: TGCGCCAGCAGCCAAGAGACAGGGAAGAACACTGAAGCTTTCTTT. It specifies CASSQETGKNTEAFF.

The sample holds a few counts of this clonotype. The chain employs TRBV2 and TRBJ2-7; D gene ambiguous. The CDR3 covers 12 residues. The V end lost 6 bases, the J end lost 3 bases, and 9 bases lay between the germline ends. From germline, CDR1 is SNHLY and CDR2 FYNNEI. The CDR3 region has the DNA TGTGCCAGCAGAGAGCATCTCTACGAGCAGTACTTC. Amino acid sequence: CASREHLYEQYF.

The table lists this clonotype with a few counts. The rearrangement links TRBV29-1 to TRBJ2-1; no definite D call. Trimming left V 4 bases short and J 0 bases short, with 10 bases between. The CDR3 runs to 14 residues. Looked up from germline, CDR1 is SQVTM and CDR2 is ANQGSEA. This chain's CDR3 is CSVGPSNSYNEQFF. CDR3 DNA: TGCAGCGTTGGTCCTTCCAACTCCTACAATGAGCAGTTCTTC.

The chain links TRBV7-8 to TRBJ2-1; TRBD2 matches at 9 bases. This CDR3 is 16 amino acids long. The germline V gene has CDR1 SGHVS and CDR2 FQNEAQ. V trimming: 5 bases; J trimming: 0 bases; junction bases outside the gene matches: 5. The CDR3 nucleotides read TGTGCCAGCAGCGAGGGACTAGCACTCTCCTACAATGAGCAGTTCTTC. Its translation is CASSEGLALSYNEQFF.

The DNA of the CDR3 is TGTGCCAGCAGCCCGACGAGCTGGGGGCGCATCGACGAGCAGTACTTC. It translates to CASSPTSWGRIDEQYF. This rearrangement joins TRBV9 to TRBJ2-7; D is possibly TRBD1 (6 bases). Trimming left V 4 bases short and J 5 bases short, with 22 bases between. Germline CDR1 reads SGDLS; CDR2 reads YYNGEE. CDR3 length: 16 residues. The full variable domain, its missing parts supplied by reference TRBV9 and TRBJ2-7, is DSGVTQTPKHLITATGQRVTLRCSPRSGDLSVYWYQQSLDQGLQFLIQYYNGEERAKGNILERFSAQQFPDLHSELNLSSLELGDSALYFCASSPTSWGRIDEQYFGPGTRLTVT.

The chain combines TRBV6-2 or TRBV6-3 with TRBJ2-5; 8 bases fit TRBD1. The CDR3 covers 17 residues. Germline V gives CDR1 MNHEY, CDR2 SVGEGT. V trimming: 5 bases; J trimming: 4 bases; junction bases outside the gene matches: 15. The CDR3 region is CASSQTRTGRGRETQYF. The CDR3 DNA reads TGTGCCAGCAGTCAGACCCGGACGGGCAGGGGGCGAGAGACCCAGTACTTC.

This clonotype was counted a few times. J is TRBJ1-5 and V is TRBV6-1; D is unclear. This CDR3 has 11 residues. V was pared by 4 bases and J by 6 bases, with 4 bases between. Per the germline V gene, CDR1 is MNHNS and CDR2 is SASEGT. The CDR3 sequence is CASSAGQPQHF. The CDR3 DNA reads TGTGCCAGCAGTGCCGGTCAGCCCCAGCATTTT.

This clonotype has a handful of counts. The chain has TRBV3-1 and TRBJ1-3; no clear D gene. V dropped 4 bases and J dropped 0 bases, with 10 bases sitting between them. There are 15 residues in the CDR3. Germline loops: CDR1 LGHDT, CDR2 YNNKEL (reference sequence). This CDR3 reads CASSRLQLSGNTIYF. For the CDR3, the DNA is TGTGCCAGCAGCCGGCTACAGCTCTCTGGAAACACCATATATTTT.

The chain couples TRBV25-1 to TRBJ2-2; 14 nucleotides line up with TRBD2. J lost 5 bases, V lost 4 bases, and 6 bases had no gene match. Germline V lookup: CDR1 MGHDK, CDR2 SYGVNS. CDR3 length: 17 amino acids. Here the CDR3 DNA reads TGTGCCAGCAGTGCCGGACTAGCGGGAGGCTTTACCGGGGAGCTGTTTTTT. Encoded protein: CASSAGLAGGFTGELFF. The full variable domain, in which reference TRBV25-1 and TRBJ2-2 provide the parts outside the CDR3, is EADIYQTPRYLVIGTGKKITLECSQTMGHDKMYWYQQDPGMELHLIHYSYGVNSTEKGDLSSESTVSRIRTEHFPLTLESARPSHTSQYLCASSAGLAGGFTGELFFGEGSRLTVL.

This clonotype came up a few times. This rearrangement joins TRBV29-1 to TRBJ2-3, with D perhaps matching TRBD1 (6 bases). Trimming cost V 3 bases and J 2 bases, with 12 bases left between them. Germline values: CDR1 SQVTM, CDR2 ANQGSEA. The CDR3 length is 14 residues. CDR3 sequence: CSVDRGWDTDTQYF. CDR3 coding DNA: TGCAGCGTTGACAGGGGATGGGACACAGATACGCAGTATTTT.

The chain employs TRBV12-3 or TRBV12-4 and TRBJ1-5; possible D gene TRBD1, 5 bases. V lost 3 bases and J 6 bases, leaving 9 bases between the germline ends. This CDR3 region has 13 residues. CDR3 DNA sequence: TGTGCCAGCAGTTTTTGGGGGGGTCAGCCCCAGCATTTT. Its protein is CASSFWGGQPQHF.

This clonotype came up many times. One end of the junction fails to match germline, which may point to a read error. The rearrangement joins TRBV3-1 to TRBJ2-5, with D possibly called TRBD1 or TRBD2 (5 bases each). From germline, CDR1 is LGHDT and CDR2 YNNKEL (reference sequence). The CDR3 is made up of 14 amino acids. This CDR3 reads CASSPHRDGSPPHF. The CDR3 DNA reads as TGTGCCAGCAGCCCGCACCGGGACGGATCTCCACCCCACTTC.

The chain employs TRBV12-3 or TRBV12-4 and TRBJ1-1, with 8 bases identical to TRBD1. After removal of 6 bases from V and 1 base from J, the junction contained 10 bases not matched to a gene. The CDR3 extends over 16 amino acids. As DNA, the CDR3 is TGTGCCAGCAGACGTGGACAGGGCTTAGGGAACACTGAAGCTTTCTTT. Translation gives CASRRGQGLGNTEAFF.